This TCR beta chain was obtained from a study of T-cell reconstitution after alpha-beta-depleted transplantation in children. Unique molecular identifiers were used in preparing the TCRbeta library. TCRdb analysed the PCR reads with MiXCR anew, one entry per CDR3 protein. The top ten hold 3% to 4% of the sample, which has hundreds of thousands of distinct CDR3 sequences, around 17% seen once. The CDR3 length is 14 residues. In germline, CDR1 is SGHRS, CDR2 YFSETQ. V lost 2 bases and J lost 8; bases outside the gene matches: 4. This clonotype was counted ten times or more. The sequencing here drew on PBMCs from the stem cell graft donor, taken from the stem cell graft. This TCR came from a human donor who donated a stem cell graft to a child with acute lymphoblastic leukemia. The chain is built from TRBV5-1 and TRBJ2-1, with TRBD2 identical over 10 bases. The CDR3 nucleotides are TGCGCCAGCAGCTTTGGGCTAGCGGGAGATGAGCAGTTCTTC. Its translation: CASSFGLAGDEQFF.